This TCR beta chain is from a study of blood T cell repertoires in COVID-19. Clones were sequenced by immunoSEQ multiplex PCR, and TCRdb holds only the in-frame ones, with some missing. Among a few hundred thousand clones listed, around nine tenths were seen once. Sequencing used peripheral blood. This TCR was sampled from a woman in her sixties or seventies with COVID-19, enrolled during active disease.

The CDR3 DNA reads as TGTGCCAGCTCCACAGCTGGGGCTCCTTATGGCTACACCTTC. Protein: CASSTAGAPYGYTF. This chain links TRBV19 with TRBJ1-2, with D possibly matching TRBD1 (5 bases). The CDR3 totals 14 residues. The germline gives CDR1 LNHDA, CDR2 SQIVND (reference sequence). V lost 9 bases, J lost 5 bases, and 19 bases lay in between.